This TCR beta chain was documented in a study of PD-1 blockade in classical Hodgkin lymphoma (dated by TCRdb to the early 2020s). Background for the entire study: Nivolumab dosing was 3 mg/kg intravenously every 2 weeks, continuing until either disease progression or unacceptable toxicity. The study used CyTOF and TCR beta sequencing to define a peripheral blood immune signature of response to PD-1 blockade in classical Hodgkin lymphoma. What the work shows at the level of the full study, not this receptor alone: Trial patients achieving complete response had baseline diversity similar to newly diagnosed patients, whereas partial responders and progressors had significantly lower diversity. Baseline TCR diversity was reported as lower in newly diagnosed patients than in healthy donors, and lower still in relapsed/refractory patients. The study was restricted to a single clinical trial cohort, and the causes of repertoire differences, possibly disease activity or prior therapy, were left undefined. By C4D1, a significant rise was seen in CD4+ TCR diversity but not in CD8+ TCR diversity (p=0.0027 vs p=0.16), and the rise was most apparent among complete responders (p=0.02). Diversity was lower in patients who began nivolumab less than 1 year after ASCT, so these patients were left out of later analyses to avoid confounding by immune reconstitution.

Genomic DNA was extracted with the Qiagen DNeasy kit from unsorted PBMCs and from negatively selected CD4+ and CD8+ fractions. Amplification of TCR beta CDR3 regions was done by immunoSEQ multiplex PCR with primers that anneal to V and J segments. Amplification bias was minimized using a synthetic immune receptor repertoire, and residual bias was removed computationally after sequencing. Turning to the authors' computational methods: Custom Python scripts were used to quantify repertoire diversity as the Shannon entropy index. Unsorted, CD4+ and CD8+ repertoires were analyzed separately, except in combined analyses where CD4+ and CD8+ sequences were merged in silico. A clone was considered expanded if an increase in frequency of at least 2-fold after treatment relative to C1D1 was found, and a pseudocount of 0.5 was applied to clones undetected at baseline. Singleton clones were defined as clones with 0 or 1 copy at C1D1, and non-singleton clones were defined as clones with 2 or more copies. Clones expanded in unsorted samples were assigned a CD4+, CD8+ or unknown annotation through matching of protein sequences in sorted samples from the same patient. Wilcoxon tests were applied to paired samples to test diversity changes from C1D1 to C4D1. TCRdb holds this immuneACCESS table with in-frame rearrangements only. Some clones are missing; in checked studies, unresolved V genes explain under half, and the rest has no known cause. That table supplies the V and J calls and clone size; D and trimming were determined from the DNA. For this sample there are roughly 60,000 clones; more than 80% appear just once. 8% of the sample belongs to the ten largest clones.

Read against the paper, the sample's time point label means: cycle 4 day 1 (C4D1), after 5 to 7 weeks of nivolumab. Relapse after autologous stem cell transplantation had occurred in all trial patients, and cohorts A, B and C were distinguished by prior brentuximab vedotin exposure. A total of under 70 patients with relapsed/refractory classical Hodgkin lymphoma made up the trial cohort, and each patient's best overall response was complete response, partial response or progressive disease. Trial patients were treated with single-agent nivolumab in the multi-cohort phase II CheckMate 205 trial. An independent review committee assessed best overall response by applying the 2007 International Working Group response criteria. Trial PBMCs were collected just before the start of nivolumab (C1D1) and during therapy at cycle 2 day 1 and cycle 4 day 1. After peripheral blood was drawn into 8 mL Vacutainer Cell Preparation Tubes, PBMCs were isolated by centrifugation and then cryopreserved.

This clone was counted a single time. Its antigen is still unknown. No base quality information exists; no much larger clone differs at one position. Looking up the germline V gene yields CDR1 SGHDT and CDR2 YYEEEE. Trimming takes 4 bases from V and 4 bases from J, and the germline ends sit 5 bases apart. From its cysteine to its phenylalanine, the CDR3 spans 11 amino acids. Here the CDR3 DNA is all that survives: 33 bases in frame from base 1. The TCR originated in a human donor with classical Hodgkin lymphoma. This receptor chain uses TRBV5-6 and TRBJ2-5; the D gene cannot be named for sure. The specimen comprised peripheral blood mononuclear cells (PBMCs), sampled before the fourth cycle of nivolumab. The CDR3 amino acid sequence is: CASSVGETQYF. DNA sequence: TGTGCCAGCAGCGTCGGAGAGACCCAGTACTTC.